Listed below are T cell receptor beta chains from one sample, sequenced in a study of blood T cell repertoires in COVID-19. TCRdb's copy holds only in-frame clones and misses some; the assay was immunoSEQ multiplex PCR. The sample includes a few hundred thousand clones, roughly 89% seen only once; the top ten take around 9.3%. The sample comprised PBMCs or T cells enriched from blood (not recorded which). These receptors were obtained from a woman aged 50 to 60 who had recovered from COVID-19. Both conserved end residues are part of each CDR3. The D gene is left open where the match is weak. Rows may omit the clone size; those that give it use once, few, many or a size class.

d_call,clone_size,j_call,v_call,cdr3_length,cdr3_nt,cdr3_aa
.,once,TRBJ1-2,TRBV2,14,TGTGCCAGCATCAACCACCGGGGGATCGGTGGCTACACCTTC,CASINHRGIGGYTF
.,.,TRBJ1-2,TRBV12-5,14,TGTGCTAGTGGTCTACAGGGCCTTTGGGCGGGCTACACCTTC,CASGLQGLWAGYTF
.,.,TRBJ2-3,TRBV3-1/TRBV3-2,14,TGTGCCAGCAGCCCCGGGACTTATATGGCCACGCAGTATTTT,CASSPGTYMATQYF
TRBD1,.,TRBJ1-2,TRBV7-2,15,TGTGCCAGCAGCATAAGACCCCGACAGGGTGAAGGCTACACCTTC,CASSIRPRQGEGYTF
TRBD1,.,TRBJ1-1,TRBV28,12,TGTGCCAGCAGTCGACAGGGGATAGAAGCTTTCTTT,CASSRQGIEAFF
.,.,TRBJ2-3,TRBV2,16,TGTGCCAGCAGTGTTGGGGGGGGGCGATACACAGATACGCAGTATTTT,CASSVGGGRYTDTQYF
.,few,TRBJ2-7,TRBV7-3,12,TGTGCCAGCAGCTTATCTGGAGACGAGCAGTACTTC,CASSLSGDEQYF
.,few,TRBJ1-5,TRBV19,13,TGTGCCAGTACACCAGGGTACAATCAGCCCCAGCATTTT,CASTPGYNQPQHF
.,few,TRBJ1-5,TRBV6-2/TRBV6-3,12,TGTGCCAGCAGTTACCAGGCTCAGCCCCAGCATTTT,CASSYQAQPQHF
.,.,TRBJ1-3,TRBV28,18,TGTGCCAGCCAAAGTTTTGTAGACAGATGGAGCTCTGGAAACACCATATATTTT,CASQSFVDRWSSGNTIYF
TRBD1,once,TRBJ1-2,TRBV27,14,TGTGCCAGCAGGAGTGCGACAGGGCGCCCTGCGGACACCTTC,CASRSATGRPADTF
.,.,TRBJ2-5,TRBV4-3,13,TGCGCCAGCAGCCAGGCGGGGCTAGAGACCCAGTACTTC,CASSQAGLETQYF
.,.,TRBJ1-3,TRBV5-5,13,TGTGCCAGCATCATGGACAGCTCAGGCACCATATATTTT,CASIMDSSGTIYF
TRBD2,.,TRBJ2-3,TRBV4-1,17,TGCGCCAGCAGCCAAGGGCTAGCGGGGGGGAGCACAGATACGCAGTATTTT,CASSQGLAGGSTDTQYF
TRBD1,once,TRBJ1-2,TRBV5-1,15,TGCGCCAGCAGCTTGGGGACAGGGGGATCTTACGGCTACACCTTC,CASSLGTGGSYGYTF
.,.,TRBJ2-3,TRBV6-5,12,TGTGCCAGCAATCGCCCTAGAGATACGCAGTATTTT,CASNRPRDTQYF
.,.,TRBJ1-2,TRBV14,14,TGTGCCAGCAGCCCCTTGGAAGGGGCCTATGGCTACACCTTC,CASSPLEGAYGYTF
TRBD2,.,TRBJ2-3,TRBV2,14,TGTGCCAGCAGTGACCCCCGGGGGGGGGATACGCAGTATTTT,CASSDPRGGDTQYF
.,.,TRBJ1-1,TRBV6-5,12,TGTGCCAGCAGTTACGAAAGGGGCTTAGCTTTCTTT,CASSYERGLAFF
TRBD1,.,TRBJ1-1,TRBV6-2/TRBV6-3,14,TGTGCCAGCAGTTACTCGACAGGGTACACTGAAGCTTTCTTT,CASSYSTGYTEAFF
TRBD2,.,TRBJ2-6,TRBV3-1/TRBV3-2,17,TGTGCCAGCAGCCAACTTTGGGGGGGCTCTGGGGCCAACGTCCTGACTTTC,CASSQLWGGSGANVLTF
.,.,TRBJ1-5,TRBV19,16,TGTGCCAGTAGCGTCGAAGGCCCGGGAGGCAATCAGCCCCAGCATTTT,CASSVEGPGGNQPQHF
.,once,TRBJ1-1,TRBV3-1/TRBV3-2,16,TGTGCCAGCAGCCAAGATACCCCCAATCCCGGGGCTGAAGCTTTCTTT,CASSQDTPNPGAEAFF
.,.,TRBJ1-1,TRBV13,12,TGTGCCAGCAGCTCCAGTAACACTGAAGCTTTCTTT,CASSSSNTEAFF
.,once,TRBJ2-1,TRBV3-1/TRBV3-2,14,TGTGCCAGCAGCCAAGAAGTCGGGGTCAATGAGCAGTTCTTC,CASSQEVGVNEQFF
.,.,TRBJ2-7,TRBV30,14,TGTGCCTGGAGCCCGGACTCGGGGTTCGACGAGCAGTACTTC,CAWSPDSGFDEQYF
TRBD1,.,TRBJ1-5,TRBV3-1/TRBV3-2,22,TGTGCCAGCAGCCATGGGACAGGGATAGTTGTGGGAGCCAAAGTCGGCAATCAGCCCCAGCATTTT,CASSHGTGIVVGAKVGNQPQHF
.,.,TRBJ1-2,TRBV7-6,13,TGTGCCAGCAGCTTAGCCGGCGGCGGGGGCTACACCTTC,CASSLAGGGGYTF
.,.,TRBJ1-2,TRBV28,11,TGTGCCAGCAGTTACAGGGATGGCTACACCTTC,CASSYRDGYTF
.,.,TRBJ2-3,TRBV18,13,TGTGCCAGCTCACCACCGCCAGGGGATACGCAGTATTTT,CASSPPPGDTQYF
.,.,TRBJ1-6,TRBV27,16,TGTGCCAGCAGTATACAGGGTTTATTAGGTAATTCACCCCTCCACTTT,CASSIQGLLGNSPLHF
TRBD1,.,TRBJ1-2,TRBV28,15,TGTGCCAGCGCGGTGGGACAGGGGCAGTACTATGGCTACACCTTC,CASAVGQGQYYGYTF
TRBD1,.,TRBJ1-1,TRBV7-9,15,TGTGCCAGCAGCACCTCAACAGGGGGACCTGAGAAAGCTTTCTTT,CASSTSTGGPEKAFF
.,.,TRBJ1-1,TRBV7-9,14,TGTGCCAGCAGCTTAGATCAGGGGAACACTGAAGCTTTCTTT,CASSLDQGNTEAFF
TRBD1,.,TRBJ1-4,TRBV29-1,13,TGCAGCGCCCCGGACAGGGGAAATGAAAAACTGTTTTTT,CSAPDRGNEKLFF
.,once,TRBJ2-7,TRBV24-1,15,TGTGCCACCAGCGGGGGAAGGGTTGGGGGCTACGAGCAGTACTTC,CATSGGRVGGYEQYF
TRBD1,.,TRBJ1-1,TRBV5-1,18,TGCGCCAGCAGCGTATCGCAGGGGGGTCGGGTGATGAACACTGAAGCTTTCTTT,CASSVSQGGRVMNTEAFF
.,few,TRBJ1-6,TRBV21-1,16,TGTGCCAGCAGCTTCTCTCCCTCAAGCTTAAATTCACCCCTCCACTTT,CASSFSPSSLNSPLHF
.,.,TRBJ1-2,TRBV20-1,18,TGCAGTGCTAGTCGACTAACCCAGATTCTCTTAAACCTAGGTGGCTACACCTTC,CSASRLTQILLNLGGYTF
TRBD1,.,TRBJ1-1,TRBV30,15,TGTGCCTGGAGTGTATCCCAGGGGACAGGGACTGAAGCTTTCTTT,CAWSVSQGTGTEAFF
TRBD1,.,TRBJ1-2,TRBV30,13,TGTGCCTTTCCGGGACAGGGTTACTATGGCTACACCTTC,CAFPGQGYYGYTF
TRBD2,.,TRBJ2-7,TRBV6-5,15,TGTGCCAGCAGCTTTCTAGCGGACCGCTCCTACGAGCAGTACTTC,CASSFLADRSYEQYF
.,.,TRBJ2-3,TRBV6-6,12,TGTGCCAGCAGCCCGGGTCTGGATACGCAGTATTTT,CASSPGLDTQYF